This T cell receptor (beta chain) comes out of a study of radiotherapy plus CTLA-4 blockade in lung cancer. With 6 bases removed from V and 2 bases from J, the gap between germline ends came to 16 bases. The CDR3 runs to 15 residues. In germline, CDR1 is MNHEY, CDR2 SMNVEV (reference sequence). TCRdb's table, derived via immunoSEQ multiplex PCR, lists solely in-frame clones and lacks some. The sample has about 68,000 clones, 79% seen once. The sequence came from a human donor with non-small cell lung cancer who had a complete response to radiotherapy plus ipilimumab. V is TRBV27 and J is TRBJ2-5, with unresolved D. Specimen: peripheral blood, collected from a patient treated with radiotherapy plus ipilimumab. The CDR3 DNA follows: TGTGCCAGCAGCTCCTTTCCCATTCTTCAAGAGACCCAGTACTTC. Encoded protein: CASSSFPILQETQYF.